There are a few counts of the clone carrying this TCR beta chain. No antigen is known for it. Treatment denoted: oral pan-JAK inhibitor, 5-10 mg twice daily. In alopecia areata patients, both lesional scalp punch biopsies and peripheral blood were collected. The data were taken from a study of CD8+ T cells in alopecia areata. Study background: Treated individuals took tofacitinib by mouth, 5 to 10 mg twice daily. Study-wide results and caveats: Whether baseline CD8+ expansion is linked to response remains uncertain, given a single nonresponder. Lesional scalp displayed greater clonality than normal scalp, most notably in alopecia totalis/universalis.

RNA extraction and reverse transcription yielded cDNA as sequencing template. TCRdb keeps only in-frame clones here, not all; method: immunoSEQ multiplex PCR. The sample yields 95,000 to 100,000 clones, about 58% seen once. This material consisted of CD8+ T cells sorted from blood, taken at week 4, from a patient treated with tofacitinib. This TCR came from a human donor with alopecia areata.

The CDR3 loop reads CASSPYSTLNTEAFF. Here the CDR3 DNA reads TGTGCCAGCAGTCCTTATTCGACCCTGAACACTGAAGCTTTCTTT. The genes are TRBV14 and TRBJ1-1; D is unclear. The CDR3 is 15 residues long. In germline, CDR1 is SGHDN, CDR2 FVKESK. V was shortened by 6 bases and J by 0 bases, with 14 bases between the two germline ends.